A single count supports the clone carrying this TCR beta chain. The antigen is unknown. Germline CDR1 GTSNPN, CDR2 SVGIG (reference sequence). V was clipped by 3 bases and J by 0 bases, with 9 bases between them. There are 14 residues in the CDR3. The study gave focal radiation plus ipilimumab CTLA-4 blockade to patients with chemo-refractory metastatic non-small-cell lung cancer. The data are from a study of radiotherapy plus CTLA-4 blockade in lung cancer. Study context: Patients showed objective responses in 15% to 20% of cases, and disease control was achieved by 31%. Study conclusions and caveats: After radiotherapy and ipilimumab, tumor-derived clones expanded in peripheral blood. Dynamics of early blood T cell clones, together with interferon-beta, were reportedly the best predictors of response.

Clones were read by immunoSEQ multiplex PCR, and TCRdb kept only the in-frame ones, dropping some. Of about 60,000 clones listed, approximately 79% were seen once; the top ten hold 2.9%. This clonotype originated in a human donor with non-small cell lung cancer who had a complete response to radiotherapy plus ipilimumab. The genes are TRBV30 and TRBJ1-3; a weak D match, TRBD1 (6 bases). The sequencing here drew on peripheral blood, taken from a patient treated with radiotherapy plus ipilimumab. The CDR3 DNA reads TGTGCCTGGAGATCGGACAGCTCTGGAAACACCATATATTTT. Translation: CAWRSDSSGNTIYF.